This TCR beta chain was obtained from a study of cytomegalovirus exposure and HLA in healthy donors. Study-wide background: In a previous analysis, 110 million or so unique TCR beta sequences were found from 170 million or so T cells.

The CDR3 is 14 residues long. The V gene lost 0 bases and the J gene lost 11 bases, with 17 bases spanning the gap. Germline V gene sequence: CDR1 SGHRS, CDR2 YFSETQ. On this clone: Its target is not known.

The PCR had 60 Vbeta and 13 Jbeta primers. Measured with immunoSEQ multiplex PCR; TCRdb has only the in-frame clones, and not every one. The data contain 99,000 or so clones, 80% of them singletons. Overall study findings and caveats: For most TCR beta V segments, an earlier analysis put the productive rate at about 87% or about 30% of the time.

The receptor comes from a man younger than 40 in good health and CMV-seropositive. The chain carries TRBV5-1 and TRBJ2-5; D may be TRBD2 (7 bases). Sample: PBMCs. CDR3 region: CASSLEGGGREQYF. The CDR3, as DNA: TGCGCCAGCAGCTTGGAAGGGGGGGGGCGAGAGCAGTACTTC.